The T cell receptor beta chain under discussion was sequenced for a study of cytomegalovirus exposure and HLA in healthy donors. Germline lookup yields CDR1 SGHRS and CDR2 YFSETQ. CDR3 length: 13 amino acids. These donors were members of the roughly 120-subject validation cohort, a group separate from the approximately 700-subject first cohort. The data were produced by immunoSEQ multiplex PCR, yet TCRdb's version contains in-frame clones alone and is incomplete. The sample has tens of thousands of clones; just under 95% are singletons. General study results and limits: Investigators reported some 150 TCR beta chains as tied to cytomegalovirus.

Concerning this clone itself: Its antigen remains unidentified. One junction end disagrees with the germline gene, perhaps due to a read error.

The sequencing input was PBMCs. This sequence joins TRBV5-1 and TRBJ1-1; D call uncertain. The clonotype was recovered from a woman aged 18-29 years in good health and CMV-seropositive. The CDR3: CASSLARNSEAFF. In nucleotides, the CDR3 is TGCGCCAGCAGCTTGGCGAGGAACTCTGAAGCTTTCTTT.